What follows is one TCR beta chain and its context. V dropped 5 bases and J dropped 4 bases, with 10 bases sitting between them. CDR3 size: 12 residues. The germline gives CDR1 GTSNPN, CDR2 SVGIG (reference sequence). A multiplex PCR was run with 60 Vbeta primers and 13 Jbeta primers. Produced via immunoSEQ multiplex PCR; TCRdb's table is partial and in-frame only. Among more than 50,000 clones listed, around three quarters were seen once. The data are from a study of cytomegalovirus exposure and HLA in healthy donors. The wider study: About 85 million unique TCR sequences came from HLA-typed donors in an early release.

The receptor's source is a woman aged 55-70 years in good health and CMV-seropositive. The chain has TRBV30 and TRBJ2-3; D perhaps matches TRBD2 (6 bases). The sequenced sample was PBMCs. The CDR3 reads CAWGTGADTQYF. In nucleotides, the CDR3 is TGTGCCTGGGGGACTGGGGCAGATACGCAGTATTTT.